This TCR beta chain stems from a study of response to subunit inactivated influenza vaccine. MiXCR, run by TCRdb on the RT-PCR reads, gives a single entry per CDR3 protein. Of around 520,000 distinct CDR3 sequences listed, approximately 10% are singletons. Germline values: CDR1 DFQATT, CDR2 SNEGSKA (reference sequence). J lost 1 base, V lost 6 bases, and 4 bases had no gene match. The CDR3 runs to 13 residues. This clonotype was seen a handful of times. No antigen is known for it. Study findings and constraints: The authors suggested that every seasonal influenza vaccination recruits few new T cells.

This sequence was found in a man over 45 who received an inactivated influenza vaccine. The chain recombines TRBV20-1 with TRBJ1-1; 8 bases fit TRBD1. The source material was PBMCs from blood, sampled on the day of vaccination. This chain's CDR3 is CSARTGKNTEAFF. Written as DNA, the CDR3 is TGCAGTGCACGGACAGGGAAGAACACTGAAGCTTTCTTT.